This T cell receptor beta chain was found in a study of cytomegalovirus exposure and HLA in healthy donors. Study-wide points: Previously analyzed data showed that most TCR beta V segments were productive at a frequency of about 87% or about 30%. There were some public TCRs occurring in many donors, but most TCR sequences were rare.

To note about this clone: Its antigen is not known.

The PCR employed 60 Vbeta primers together with 13 Jbeta primers. Sequencing used immunoSEQ multiplex PCR; TCRdb keeps in-frame clones, though not all of them. Of 95,000 to 150,000 clones listed, more than 65% are singletons. The V end lost 0 bases, the J end lost 0 bases, and 13 bases lay between the germline ends. CDR3 length: 17 amino acids. CDR1 is SGHTA, CDR2 FQGNSA, per germline. The chain joins TRBV7-2 to TRBJ2-3; possible D gene TRBD2, 6 bases. The sequence derives from a man aged 18 to 30 in good health and CMV-seropositive. Sequencing used PBMCs. The CDR3 loop is CASSLASTGASTDTQYF. CDR3 sequence (DNA): TGTGCCAGCAGCTTAGCATCTACGGGAGCGAGCACAGATACGCAGTATTTT. The whole variable domain, remainder taken from reference TRBV7-2 and TRBJ2-3, is GAGVSQSPSNKVTEKGKDVELRCDPISGHTALYWYRQSLGQGLEFLIYFQGNSAPDKSGLPSDRFSAERTGGSVSTLTIQRTQQEDSAVYLCASSLASTGASTDTQYFGPGTRLTVL.